This T cell receptor (beta chain) was identified during a study of OX40 agonist ivuxolimab in advanced cancers. Study-wide background: As their treatment, patients were administered ivuxolimab, an agonistic anti-OX40 (CD134) antibody.

The assay was immunoSEQ multiplex PCR, and TCRdb's table has in-frame clones only and misses some. The data hold around 13,000 clones, with under 80% observed a single time. V was pared by 3 bases and J by 4 bases, with 16 bases between. This CDR3 region has 15 residues. Germline CDR1 reads MNHEY; CDR2 reads SMNVEV (reference sequence). The study sampled blood at baseline, cycle 4 day 1, and cycle 7 day 1. The V call is TRBV27, the J call TRBJ2-7; D possibly uses TRBD1 or TRBD2 (6 bases each). Specimen: CD4+ or CD8+ T cells sorted from blood, collected in a trial of the OX40 agonist ivuxolimab. This TCR derives from an adult with an advanced solid tumor such as melanoma, head and neck, liver or kidney cancer. CDR3 sequence reads: CASSLVGGRWYEQYF. CDR3 DNA sequence: TGTGCCAGCAGTTTGGTGGGGGGCAGGTGGTACGAGCAGTACTTC.